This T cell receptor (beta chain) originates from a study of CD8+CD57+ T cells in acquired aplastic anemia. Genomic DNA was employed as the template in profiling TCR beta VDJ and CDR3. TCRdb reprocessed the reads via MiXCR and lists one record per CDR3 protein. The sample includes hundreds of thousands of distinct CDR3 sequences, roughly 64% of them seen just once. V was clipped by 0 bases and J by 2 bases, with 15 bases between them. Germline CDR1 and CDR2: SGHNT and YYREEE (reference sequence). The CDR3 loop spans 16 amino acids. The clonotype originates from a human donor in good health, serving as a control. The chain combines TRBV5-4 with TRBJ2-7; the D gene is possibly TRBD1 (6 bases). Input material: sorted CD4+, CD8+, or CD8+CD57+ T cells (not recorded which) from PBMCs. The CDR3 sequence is CASSLGTGGTTYEQYF. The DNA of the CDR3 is TGTGCCAGCAGCTTGGGGACTGGGGGCACCACCTACGAGCAGTACTTC.